This TCR beta chain was documented in a study of T cell changes during pregnancy in multiple sclerosis. The CDR3 has 11 amino acids. V lost 6 bases and J lost 1, with 4 bases in between. In germline, CDR1 is SQVTM, CDR2 ANQGSEA. Method: immunoSEQ multiplex PCR; TCRdb's copy keeps in-frame clones and lacks some. Seen here are under 80,000 clones, approximately 92% observed once, and the top ten hold approximately 3.3%. The clonotype comes from a female donor in good health, enrolled as a control in a pregnancy study. The chain carries TRBV29-1 and TRBJ2-4; D unclear. The specimen was peripheral blood, collected after pregnancy. DNA of the CDR3: TGCAGCGTCTTGGCCAAAAACATTCAGTACTTC. Its translation: CSVLAKNIQYF.